This T cell receptor beta chain was identified in a study of OX40 agonist ivuxolimab in advanced cancers. Study-wide context: Ivuxolimab was an agonistic, fully human IgG2 monoclonal antibody directed against OX40 (CD134), a costimulatory receptor. Partial responses occurred in three dose-escalation patients: two with cutaneous melanoma and one with hepatocellular carcinoma. The paper covers the monotherapy dose-escalation part of the phase I ivuxolimab trial, which included N of about 50 patients. Of the roughly 51 patients in dose escalation, about 20 had hepatocellular carcinoma, about 15 had melanoma, 9 had renal cell carcinoma and 9 had head and neck cancer. Intravenous ivuxolimab was administered to patients every 2 weeks at six dose levels: 0.01, 0.1, 0.3, 1.5, 3 and 10 mg/kg. Patients were allowed to have had prior anti-PD-1, anti-PD-L1 or anti-CTLA-4 therapy, and 40% to 45% of the dose-escalation patients had previously received checkpoint inhibitors. The purpose of peripheral TCRbeta sequencing was to test whether ivuxolimab changed TCR sequence diversity and led to clonal T-cell expansion. The dose-escalation cohort was roughly 80% male with a mean age of approximately 60 years, ranging from roughly 23 to 90.

A remark on this clone: Its antigen is not yet known. The sample holds no much larger clone one base away, and base qualities are not on file.

Genomic DNA was isolated from the sorted cells so that the TCRbeta CDR3 region could be sequenced. The immunoSEQ Assay was used to sequence the TCRbeta CDR3 regions. TCRdb retrieved this table from immuneACCESS and kept in-frame rearrangements only. Not all clones are present; in checked studies, unresolved V genes account for under half, and no reason is known for the remainder. In all, the sample holds about 100,000 clones, and around 90% of those were seen once. The top ten clonotypes cover around 0.85% of the sample. V is cut by 6 bases and J by 7 bases, and the space between the germline ends is 13 bases. Per the germline V gene (reference sequence), LNHDA is the CDR1 and SQIVND is the CDR2. The cysteine opens and the phenylalanine closes a CDR3 of 13 amino acids. The sequence is cut down to CDR3 DNA, 39 bases in frame from base 1. The trial excluded patients who had a history of autoimmune disease or who were on systemic immunosuppression. Peripheral blood for TCR sequencing was drawn from every dose cohort at baseline, at cycle 4 day 1 and at cycle 7 day 1. The samples were taken from a phase I, first-in-human, multicenter, open-label dose-escalation trial of ivuxolimab. Adults with locally advanced or metastatic melanoma, renal cell, hepatocellular, or head and neck squamous cell carcinoma were enrolled in the trial. Before TCR sequencing, CD4+ T cells and CD8+ T cells from peripheral blood were sorted into separate populations.

Study-wide findings and limitations: At doses of 0.1 to 3.0 mg/kg, clonal expansion of both CD4+ and CD8+ T cells in blood was seen between baseline and week 6. Low levels of normalized T-cell clonal expansion were also seen in some nonresponding patients. After ivuxolimab, more expanded clones were found on average in CD8+ T cells than in CD4+ T cells. The antigen specificity of the clonally expanded peripheral T cells was not determined. In the 0.1-3.0 mg/kg groups, partial responders were among the patients with the lowest normalized peripheral clonal expansion, particularly in CD8+ T cells.

The receptor comes from an adult with an advanced solid tumor such as melanoma, head and neck, liver or kidney cancer. Material: CD4+ or CD8+ T cells sorted from blood, obtained in a trial of the OX40 agonist ivuxolimab. The chain was built from TRBV19 and TRBJ1-5; the D gene is not confidently resolved. The CDR3 protein is CASSLGLRQPQHF. The nucleotide sequence is TGTGCCAGTAGCCTCGGGTTGCGGCAGCCCCAGCATTTT.